This TCR beta chain was captured by sequencing in a study of cytomegalovirus exposure and HLA in healthy donors. Whole-study context: HLA-typed donors were the source of about 85 million unique TCRs held in an early data release. Genotyping showed around four fifths of roughly 400 donors falling in the Caucasian-associated ancestry cluster.

The CDR3 consists of 14 residues. Germline V lookup: CDR1 GTSNPN, CDR2 SVGIG (reference sequence). It was with 60 Vbeta and 13 Jbeta primers that the PCR ran. The data were produced by immunoSEQ multiplex PCR, yet TCRdb's version contains in-frame clones alone and is incomplete. The sample contains roughly 120,000 clones, around 66% of which appear only once. The rearrangement joins TRBV30 to TRBJ2-3; D might be TRBD1 (7 bases). The sequenced sample was PBMCs. The receptor comes from a young man in good health and CMV-seropositive. The CDR3 here is CGTSQGGPTDTQYF. The CDR3, as DNA: TGTGGCACGTCCCAGGGGGGCCCCACAGATACGCAGTATTTT.